These T cell receptor beta chains were read from a single sample in a study of human T cells and chemical hapten exposure. Using its own MiXCR run on the RACE reads, TCRdb lists one record per CDR3 protein. This table holds some 38,000 distinct CDR3 sequences, approximately 7.6% found once. The sample consisted of whole blood, taken in connection with sensitization to the hapten diphenylcyclopropenone (DPC). All receptors come from a woman in her fifties or sixties with alopecia areata. Some clones in this sample may be carry-over from other donors' samples. CDR3s include the opening cysteine and the closing phenylalanine or tryptophan. The order of the fields is J gene, clone size, V gene, D gene, CDR3 protein, CDR3 DNA. A D gene is named only where the DNA matches it firmly. The listing skips clone size in some rows; elsewhere it reads once, few, many or a size class.

j_gene: TRBJ2-3
abundance: -
v_gene: TRBV12-3/TRBV12-4
d_gene: -
CDR3aa: CASTPSGGSGTDMQYF
CDR3nt: TGTGCCAGCACCCCATCGGGGGGCTCGGGCACAGATATGCAGTATTTT

j_gene: TRBJ2-1
abundance: many
v_gene: TRBV20-1
d_gene: TRBD2
CDR3aa: CSAASRTSGPYNEQFF
CDR3nt: TGCAGTGCCGCCTCCAGGACTAGCGGGCCCTACAATGAGCAGTTCTTC

j_gene: TRBJ1-1
abundance: many
v_gene: TRBV6-6
d_gene: -
CDR3aa: CASSAKTEAFF
CDR3nt: TGTGCCAGCAGCGCCAAGACTGAAGCTTTCTTT

j_gene: TRBJ2-2
abundance: many
v_gene: TRBV2
d_gene: -
CDR3aa: CASTSGTVNTGELFF
CDR3nt: TGTGCCAGCACCTCCGGGACGGTGAACACCGGGGAGCTGTTTTTT

j_gene: TRBJ2-7
abundance: many
v_gene: TRBV2
d_gene: -
CDR3aa: CASRDRRGQTYEQYF
CDR3nt: TGTGCCAGCAGGGATCGGCGGGGCCAAACCTACGAGCAGTACTTC

j_gene: TRBJ1-1
abundance: -
v_gene: TRBV18
d_gene: TRBD1
CDR3aa: CASSHGQAKNTEAFF
CDR3nt: TGTGCCAGCTCACATGGACAGGCCAAGAACACTGAAGCTTTCTTT

j_gene: TRBJ1-2
abundance: many
v_gene: TRBV2
d_gene: -
CDR3aa: CASTLRGNYGYTF
CDR3nt: TGTGCCAGCACCCTGCGGGGGAACTATGGCTACACCTTC

j_gene: TRBJ1-6
abundance: many
v_gene: TRBV28
d_gene: TRBD1
CDR3aa: CASSSMRTGGISPLHF
CDR3nt: TGTGCCAGCAGTTCCATGAGGACAGGAGGTATTTCACCCCTCCACTTT

j_gene: TRBJ2-7
abundance: few
v_gene: TRBV7-6
d_gene: TRBD2
CDR3aa: CASSPKPLGRGEQYF
CDR3nt: TGTGCCAGCAGCCCTAAACCCCTCGGGAGGGGCGAGCAGTACTTC

j_gene: TRBJ2-7
abundance: many
v_gene: TRBV5-1
d_gene: -
CDR3aa: CASSLESSYEQYF
CDR3nt: TGCGCCAGCAGCTTGGAAAGCTCCTACGAGCAGTACTTC

j_gene: TRBJ2-7
abundance: few
v_gene: TRBV4-2
d_gene: -
CDR3aa: CASSQVQREQYF
CDR3nt: TGTGCCAGCAGCCAAGTTCAGCGGGAGCAGTACTTC

j_gene: TRBJ2-1
abundance: many
v_gene: TRBV12-3/TRBV12-4
d_gene: -
CDR3aa: CASSLKLTGAYNEQFF
CDR3nt: TGTGCCAGCAGTTTAAAGCTGACAGGAGCCTACAATGAGCAGTTCTTC

j_gene: TRBJ1-1
abundance: many
v_gene: TRBV7-6
d_gene: -
CDR3aa: CASSPPGATEAFF
CDR3nt: TGTGCCAGCAGCCCACCGGGAGCAACTGAAGCTTTCTTT

j_gene: TRBJ1-6
abundance: few
v_gene: TRBV12-3/TRBV12-4
d_gene: -
CDR3aa: CASREPLYNSPLHF
CDR3nt: TGTGCCAGCAGAGAACCGCTGTATAATTCACCCCTCCACTTT

j_gene: TRBJ2-3
abundance: medium-sized
v_gene: TRBV29-1
d_gene: -
CDR3aa: CSVWLRQYGTDTQYF
CDR3nt: TGCAGCGTTTGGTTGCGTCAGTATGGCACAGATACGCAGTATTTT

j_gene: TRBJ2-4
abundance: many
v_gene: TRBV12-3/TRBV12-4
d_gene: -
CDR3aa: CASSFGGVRRNIQYF
CDR3nt: TGTGCCAGCAGTTTCGGTGGGGTTCGGAGAAACATTCAGTACTTC

j_gene: TRBJ1-5
abundance: many
v_gene: TRBV6-2/TRBV6-3
d_gene: -
CDR3aa: CASTTSGVINQPQHF
CDR3nt: TGTGCCAGCACCACGAGCGGGGTAATCAATCAGCCCCAGCATTTT

j_gene: TRBJ2-3
abundance: -
v_gene: TRBV7-7
d_gene: TRBD2
CDR3aa: CASSFSAGGVDTQYF
CDR3nt: TGTGCTAGCAGCTTTTCTGCGGGAGGGGTAGATACGCAGTATTTT

j_gene: TRBJ2-5
abundance: few
v_gene: TRBV11-2
d_gene: -
CDR3aa: CASSTSGLQETQYF
CDR3nt: TGTGCCAGCAGCACATCGGGACTCCAAGAGACCCAGTACTTC

j_gene: TRBJ2-3
abundance: -
v_gene: TRBV2
d_gene: -
CDR3aa: CASSQGRSTDTQYF
CDR3nt: TGTGCCAGCAGTCAGGGCCGCAGCACAGATACGCAGTATTTT

j_gene: TRBJ1-5
abundance: -
v_gene: TRBV5-1
d_gene: -
CDR3aa: CASSLEARGAEQPQHF
CDR3nt: TGCGCCAGCAGCTTGGAAGCCAGGGGAGCAGAGCAGCCCCAGCATTTT

j_gene: TRBJ2-1
abundance: many
v_gene: TRBV11-2
d_gene: TRBD2
CDR3aa: CASSLDSGLAGPGEQFF
CDR3nt: TGTGCCAGCAGCTTAGATTCGGGACTAGCGGGCCCGGGGGAGCAGTTCTTC

j_gene: TRBJ2-5
abundance: few
v_gene: TRBV11-2
d_gene: -
CDR3aa: CASSPPRAGTQYF
CDR3nt: TGTGCCAGCAGCCCGCCCCGGGCTGGGACCCAGTACTTC

j_gene: TRBJ2-3
abundance: few
v_gene: TRBV7-2
d_gene: -
CDR3aa: CASSLGTTSTDTQYF
CDR3nt: TGTGCCAGCAGCTTAGGTACAACCAGCACAGATACGCAGTATTTT

j_gene: TRBJ1-6
abundance: many
v_gene: TRBV4-3
d_gene: -
CDR3aa: CASSQGQEGSPLHF
CDR3nt: TGCGCCAGCAGCCAAGGACAGGAGGGTTCACCCCTCCACTTT

j_gene: TRBJ1-3
abundance: many
v_gene: TRBV12-3/TRBV12-4
d_gene: -
CDR3aa: CASTGYRAQGNTIYF
CDR3nt: TGTGCCAGCACTGGTTATAGGGCACAAGGAAACACCATATATTTT

j_gene: TRBJ2-5
abundance: many
v_gene: TRBV27
d_gene: -
CDR3aa: CASSLSRRGGETQYF
CDR3nt: TGTGCCAGCAGTTTATCCCGCCGGGGTGGTGAGACCCAGTACTTC

j_gene: TRBJ2-3
abundance: many
v_gene: TRBV27
d_gene: -
CDR3aa: CASSLHASTDTQYF
CDR3nt: TGTGCCAGCAGTTTGCATGCTAGCACAGATACGCAGTATTTT

j_gene: TRBJ2-7
abundance: few
v_gene: TRBV5-6
d_gene: -
CDR3aa: CASSFFSRSYEQYF
CDR3nt: TGTGCCAGCAGCTTTTTCTCCCGCTCCTACGAGCAGTACTTC

j_gene: TRBJ1-2
abundance: many
v_gene: TRBV7-9
d_gene: TRBD1
CDR3aa: CASSSAGTANGYTF
CDR3nt: TGTGCCAGCAGCTCCGCCGGGACAGCAAATGGCTACACCTTC

j_gene: TRBJ2-3
abundance: few
v_gene: TRBV7-9
d_gene: -
CDR3aa: CASSLATSTDTQYF
CDR3nt: TGTGCCAGCAGCTTAGCAACTAGCACAGATACGCAGTATTTT

j_gene: TRBJ2-3
abundance: many
v_gene: TRBV21-1
d_gene: -
CDR3aa: CASSSPPTTRTTDTQYF
CDR3nt: TGTGCCAGCAGCTCCCCTCCTACGACTAGAACCACAGATACGCAGTATTTT

j_gene: TRBJ1-2
abundance: many
v_gene: TRBV30
d_gene: -
CDR3aa: CAWGTGSGYTF
CDR3nt: TGTGCCTGGGGTACAGGGAGTGGCTACACCTTC

j_gene: TRBJ1-1
abundance: many
v_gene: TRBV13
d_gene: -
CDR3aa: CASRTYGRNTEAFF
CDR3nt: TGTGCCAGCCGAACTTACGGGAGGAACACTGAAGCTTTCTTT

j_gene: TRBJ2-1
abundance: many
v_gene: TRBV24-1
d_gene: TRBD2
CDR3aa: CVTSDPSAGDHNEQFF
CDR3nt: TGTGTCACCAGTGATCCTTCAGCGGGGGACCACAATGAGCAGTTCTTC

j_gene: TRBJ1-5
abundance: many
v_gene: TRBV13
d_gene: -
CDR3aa: CASSQMGGEPQHF
CDR3nt: TGTGCCAGCAGCCAAATGGGGGGAGAGCCCCAGCATTTT